The next 27 T cell receptor beta chains were all read from a single sample in a study of T cell repertoires in cytomegalovirus infection. These TCRs' antigens remain unknown. MiXCR, run by TCRdb on the reads, gives a single entry per CDR3 protein. The data show 350,000 to 400,000 distinct CDR3 sequences, approximately 35% seen once. The source material was cultured PBMCs, sampled from culture after CMV antigen stimulation. All receptors come from a human donor in good health (CMV status not recorded). Some clones in this sample may be carry-over from other donors' samples.

The chain employs TRBV10-3 and TRBJ1-1, with D unresolved. Deletions cut 4 bases from V and 2 bases from J, with 8 bases between. The CDR3 runs 13 residues. The germline V gene encodes CDR1 ENHRY and CDR2 SYGVKD. The CDR3 bases are TGTGCCATCAGTGGGAAAGGTAACACTGAAGCTTTCTTT. This encodes CAISGKGNTEAFF.

This clonotype was found a few times. The chain has TRBV4-1 and TRBJ1-2; D possibly corresponds to TRBD1 (5 bases). V was pared by 0 bases and J by 5 bases, with 10 bases between. Germline CDR1 reads MGHRA; CDR2 reads YSYEKL. The length of the CDR3 is 14 residues. In DNA form, the CDR3 reads TGCGCCAGCAGCCAAGAGCAGGGTGGATATGGCTACACCTTC. Amino acids: CASSQEQGGYGYTF.

The rearrangement links TRBV6-4 to TRBJ1-5; 9 positions match TRBD1. V was clipped by 5 bases and J by 1 base; unmatched bases: 12. This CDR3 region has 18 residues. Per the germline V gene, CDR1 is MRHNA and CDR2 is SNTAGT. The CDR3 spells CASSQNKQGAGSNQPQHF. The DNA of the CDR3 is TGTGCCAGCAGTCAAAACAAACAGGGGGCAGGGAGCAATCAGCCCCAGCATTTT.

This clonotype occurred a few times. This chain connects TRBV7-9 to TRBJ2-5; tentative D call: TRBD1 (6 bases). Germline V gene data show CDR1 as SEHNR and CDR2 as FQNEAQ (reference sequence). The germline V and J ends were trimmed by 6 bases and 5 bases, with 10 bases remaining between them. The CDR3 covers 12 residues. This CDR3 is CASRPGVETQYF. The CDR3 DNA sequence: TGTGCCAGCAGGCCAGGGGTGGAGACCCAGTACTTC.

This clonotype showed up just a few times. The gene calls are TRBV7-2 and TRBJ2-5, with D perhaps TRBD1 (6 bases). Germline values: CDR1 SGHTA, CDR2 FQGNSA. The V and J ends lost 4 bases and 5 bases respectively, with 14 bases between them. The CDR3 contains 14 residues. CDR3 nucleotide sequence: TGTGCCAGCAGCTCAGCGCACAGGGTCGAGACCCAGTACTTC. Protein sequence: CASSSAHRVETQYF.

The chain couples TRBV6-5 to TRBJ1-2, with D possibly being TRBD1 (5 bases). Per germline, CDR1 MNHEY and CDR2 SVGAGI. V was shortened by 8 bases and J by 2 bases, with 15 bases between the two germline ends. This CDR3 contains 14 residues. The CDR3: CASGNGASNYGYTF. CDR3 DNA sequence: TGTGCCAGCGGTAACGGGGCCTCCAACTATGGCTACACCTTC.

This chain links TRBV6-2 or TRBV6-3 with TRBJ2-7; the match to TRBD1 covers 7 bases. The CDR3 loop spans 15 amino acids. V was pared by 5 bases and J by 5 bases, with 12 bases of the junction left unmatched. Germline V CDR1 and CDR2: MNHEY, SVGEGT. The CDR3 is CASSPIDDRVDEQYV. The DNA for the CDR3 is TGTGCCAGCAGTCCTATTGACGACAGGGTAGACGAGCAGTACGTC.

This chain joins TRBV5-6 and TRBJ2-1; 8 nucleotides line up with TRBD1. J lost 12 bases, V lost 6 bases, and 23 bases had no gene match. Looked up from germline, CDR1 is SGHDT and CDR2 is YYEEEE. The CDR3 consists of 17 residues. As DNA, the CDR3 is TGTGCCAGCACCGGAATTGCATGGACAGGGCCCGGTCGGGGGCAGTTCTTC. Amino acid sequence: CASTGIAWTGPGRGQFF. Full variable domain (rest looked up from reference TRBV5-6 and TRBJ2-1): DAGVTQSPTHLIKTRGQQVTLRCSPKSGHDTVSWYQQALGQGPQFIFQYYEEEERQRGNFPDRFSGHQFPNYSSELNVNALLLGDSALYLCASTGIAWTGPGRGQFFGPGTRLTVL.

This chain links TRBV28 with TRBJ2-7, with 9 nucleotides matching TRBD2. V was clipped by 5 bases and J by 4 bases; unmatched bases: 6. The CDR3 has 14 residues. Germline CDR1 MDHEN, CDR2 SYDVKM. Here the CDR3 DNA reads TGTGCCAGCAGTCCCGGACTAGCGCTATACGAGCAGTACTTC. It is translated as CASSPGLALYEQYF. The full variable domain, rest sourced from reference TRBV28 and TRBJ2-7, is DVKVTQSSRYLVKRTGEKVFLECVQDMDHENMFWYRQDPGLGLRLIYFSYDVKMKEKGDIPEGYSVSREKKERFSLILESASTNQTSMYLCASSPGLALYEQYFGPGTRLTVT.

This clonotype appeared once. The chain combines TRBV27 with TRBJ2-1, with 7 bases identical to TRBD2. After removal of 5 bases from V and 9 bases from J, the junction contained 19 bases not matched to a gene. The CDR3 totals 17 residues. Germline V CDR1 and CDR2: MNHEY, SMNVEV (reference sequence). The CDR3 spells CASSLLGVTGGEGEQFF. The DNA of the CDR3 is TGTGCCAGCAGTCTCCTGGGTGTTACGGGAGGAGAAGGTGAGCAGTTCTTC.

This clonotype appeared a few times. DNA for the CDR3: TGCGCCAGCAGCCAAGATCTAAGTCAGCCCCAGCATTTT. It yields the protein CASSQDLSQPQHF. The V and J genes are TRBV4-3 and TRBJ1-5; the D is unclear. Germline CDR1 is LGHNA and CDR2 is YSLEER. The CDR3 contains 13 residues. The V and J ends lost 0 bases and 6 bases respectively, with 6 bases between them.

The chain couples TRBV11-3 to TRBJ1-5, with D uncertain. Germline V gene lookup returns CDR1 SGHNT and CDR2 YENEEA. Trimming took 5 bases from V and 6 from J, leaving 11 bases between them. This CDR3 spans 13 amino acids. CDR3 coding DNA: TGTGCCAGCAGCGTCGCGTGGGGTCAGCCCCAGCATTTT. This gives the protein CASSVAWGQPQHF.

The chain employs TRBV19 and TRBJ1-1; the match to TRBD1 covers 12 bases. Looked up from germline, CDR1 is LNHDA and CDR2 is SQIVND (reference sequence). Trimming at V came to 10 bases and at J to 0 bases, leaving 6 bases not matched to a gene. The CDR3 has 15 residues. The CDR3 loop is CATGQGAGLNTEAFF. Here the CDR3 DNA reads TGTGCCACGGGACAGGGGGCGGGTTTGAACACTGAAGCTTTCTTT.

Only a few counts were recorded for this clonotype. The chain combines TRBV28 with TRBJ1-4; TRBD1 agrees at 9 bases. This CDR3 has 15 amino acids. Germline V CDR1 and CDR2: MDHEN, SYDVKM. With V trimmed by 2 bases and J by 8 bases, 6 bases remained unmatched. CDR3 sequence (DNA): TGTGCCAGCAGTTTACAGGGACAGGGTGAAGAAAAACTGTTTTTT. It translates to CASSLQGQGEEKLFF. Filled out from reference TRBV28 and TRBJ1-4, the complete variable domain reads DVKVTQSSRYLVKRTGEKVFLECVQDMDHENMFWYRQDPGLGLRLIYFSYDVKMKEKGDIPEGYSVSREKKERFSLILESASTNQTSMYLCASSLQGQGEEKLFFGSGTQLSVL.

The rearrangement links TRBV7-8 to TRBJ1-3; D uncertain. V was trimmed by 6 bases and J by 0 bases, leaving 12 bases between them. The CDR3 spans 15 residues. The germline gives CDR1 SGHVS, CDR2 FQNEAQ. CDR3 nucleotide sequence: TGTGCCAGCAGAAAGGAAGGGAGCTCTGGAAACACCATATATTTT. It translates to CASRKEGSSGNTIYF.

This clonotype came up many times. The chain is built from TRBV7-2 and TRBJ2-3; D may be TRBD1 (5 bases). From germline, CDR1 is SGHTA and CDR2 FQGNSA. V lost 2 bases and J lost 6, with 12 bases in between. CDR3 length equals 14 residues. The CDR3 nucleotides are TGTGCCAGCAGCTTATCGCAGGGCCCCGATACGCAGTATTTT. Amino acids: CASSLSQGPDTQYF.

The rearrangement uses TRBV7-2 and TRBJ2-6; 11 bases are a match to TRBD2. V lost 5 bases and J lost 2; bases outside the gene matches: 5. CDR3 size: 17 residues. The germline V gene encodes CDR1 SGHTA and CDR2 FQGNSA. The CDR3 here is CASSETSGKAGANVLTF. CDR3 DNA: TGTGCCAGCAGCGAGACTAGCGGGAAGGCTGGGGCCAACGTCCTGACTTTC.

The CDR3 coding sequence is TGTGCCAGCAGTATGTCGACTAGCCCTGGAGAGACCCAGTACTTC. It is translated as CASSMSTSPGETQYF. This sequence joins TRBV27 and TRBJ2-5, with 7 nucleotides matching TRBD2. This CDR3 is 15 amino acids long. Looked up from germline, CDR1 is MNHEY and CDR2 is SMNVEV (reference sequence). V dropped 5 bases and J dropped 4; count of bases not matched to a gene: 10.

The genes are TRBV6-6 and TRBJ1-2; a possible D gene is TRBD1 (5 bases). The CDR3 runs to 13 residues. Trimming took off 2 bases at V and 4 bases at J, with 8 bases between the two ends. Germline CDR1 is MNHNY and CDR2 is SVGAGI (reference sequence). The CDR3 coding sequence is TGTGCCAGCAGTTACGTGCAGGGCTATGGCTACACCTTC. Translating gives CASSYVQGYGYTF.

This rearrangement joins TRBV12-3 or TRBV12-4 to TRBJ1-1, with 8 bases identical to TRBD1. Germline trimming cut 2 bases from V and 5 bases from J; bases unmatched to any gene: 10. CDR3 length equals 16 residues. CDR3 amino acids: CASSLQQGVRGTEAFF. The CDR3 DNA follows: TGTGCCAGCAGTTTACAACAGGGGGTAAGGGGGACTGAAGCTTTCTTT.

V is TRBV9 and J is TRBJ2-7, with a tentative D call TRBD1 (5 bases). Germline V gene lookup returns CDR1 SGDLS and CDR2 YYNGEE. The CDR3 is made up of 15 amino acids. V lost 3 bases, J lost 3 bases, and 16 bases lay in between. The CDR3 here is CASSEALGLDYEQYF. The CDR3 region has the DNA TGTGCCAGCAGCGAAGCCCTGGGGCTAGACTACGAGCAGTACTTC.

The rearrangement links TRBV7-8 to TRBJ2-5; D unclear. Trimming pared 4 bases from V and 5 bases from J, leaving 8 bases between. Germline V gives CDR1 SGHVS, CDR2 FQNEAQ. This CDR3 comprises 12 residues. CDR3 region: CASSSQVETQYF. The CDR3 DNA follows: TGTGCCAGCAGCTCGCAGGTCGAGACCCAGTACTTC.

This clonotype has more than one count but fewer than ten. The chain uses TRBV12-3 or TRBV12-4 and TRBJ2-1; no firm D call. CDR3 size: 18 residues. Deletions cut 5 bases from V and 0 bases from J, with 20 bases between. Here the CDR3 reads CASSTSELMMSSYNEQFF. For the CDR3, the DNA is TGTGCCAGCAGTACGTCCGAGCTCATGATGAGCTCCTACAATGAGCAGTTCTTC.

The rearrangement links TRBV4-1 to TRBJ2-1; the D gene is possibly TRBD1 (7 bases). Germline V gene data show CDR1 as MGHRA and CDR2 as YSYEKL. V shed 3 bases and J shed 8 bases, with 17 bases lying between them. The CDR3 extends over 15 amino acids. The CDR3 protein is CASSQPTGRWYEQFF. CDR3 sequence (DNA): TGCGCCAGCAGCCAGCCGACAGGGAGGTGGTATGAGCAGTTCTTC.

This clonotype was found once. With a much larger clone just one base away, this may be a read error. The chain couples TRBV7-9 to TRBJ2-2; D not certain. This CDR3 has 12 amino acids. Germline-derived CDR1 and CDR2 are SEHNR and FQNEAQ (reference sequence). Trimming took off 5 bases at V and 6 bases at J, with 7 bases between the two ends. The CDR3 region has the DNA TGTGCCAGCAGCCCCGTGTCCGGGGAGCTGTTTTTT. Translated: CASSPVSGELFF.

This clonotype was seen repeatedly, ten times or more. The rearrangement uses TRBV4-1 and TRBJ2-1, with 8 nucleotides matching TRBD2. CDR3 size: 19 residues. Trimming at V came to 0 bases and at J to 7 bases, leaving 17 bases not matched to a gene. Germline CDR1 MGHRA, CDR2 YSYEKL. CDR3 in amino acids: CASSQDRTSATSGSNEQFF. The CDR3 bases are TGCGCCAGCAGCCAAGATCGGACGTCAGCAACTAGCGGAAGTAATGAGCAGTTCTTC.

The chain has TRBV27 and TRBJ1-5; 8 positions agree with TRBD1. Germline CDR1 is MNHEY and CDR2 is SMNVEV (reference sequence). The V segment lost 5 bases and the J segment 9 bases; nucleotides outside the gene matches: 15. The CDR3 has 16 amino acids. CDR3 protein: CASSKRQGQGLGPQHF. DNA of the CDR3: TGTGCCAGCAGTAAGCGACAGGGGCAGGGGTTAGGGCCCCAGCATTTT.